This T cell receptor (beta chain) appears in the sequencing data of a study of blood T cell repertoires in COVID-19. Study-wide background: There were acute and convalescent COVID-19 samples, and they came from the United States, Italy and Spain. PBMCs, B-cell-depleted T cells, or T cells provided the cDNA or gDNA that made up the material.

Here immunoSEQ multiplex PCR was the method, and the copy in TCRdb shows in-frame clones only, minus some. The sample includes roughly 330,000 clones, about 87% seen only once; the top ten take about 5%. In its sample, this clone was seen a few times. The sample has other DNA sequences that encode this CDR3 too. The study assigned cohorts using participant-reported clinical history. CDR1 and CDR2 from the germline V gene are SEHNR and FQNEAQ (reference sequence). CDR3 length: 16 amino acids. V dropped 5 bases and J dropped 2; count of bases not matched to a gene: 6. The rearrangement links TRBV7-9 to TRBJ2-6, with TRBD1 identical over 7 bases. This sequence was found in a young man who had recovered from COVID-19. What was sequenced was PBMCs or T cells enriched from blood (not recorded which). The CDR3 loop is CASSLTGVAGANVLTF. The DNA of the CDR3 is TGTGCCAGCAGCCTTACAGGGGTAGCTGGGGCCAACGTCCTGACTTTC.